This TCR beta chain was recovered during a study of blood T cells in healthy people across ages. Whole-study findings and limits: TCR beta diversity was tightly associated with the proportion of naive T cells. PBMCs were not sorted, which prevented a conclusive comparison of naive versus antigen-experienced cells.

Germline lookup yields CDR1 DFQATT and CDR2 SNEGSKA (reference sequence). The CDR3 is made up of 16 amino acids. Trimming removed 3 bases from V and 0 bases from J, with 12 bases in between. Sample-barcoded 5' priming and a J-beta primer mix drove a second PCR of roughly 7 to 11 cycles. Carrying 12 random nucleotides, a template-switch adaptor labeled each individual cDNA molecule. MiXCR, run by TCRdb on the 5' RACE reads, gives a single entry per CDR3 protein. This table holds some 1.4 million distinct CDR3 sequences, approximately 40% found once. On this clonotype: Its antigen remains unidentified.

The sequencing input was blood. The chain uses TRBV20-1 and TRBJ2-6; no reliable D call. The TCR originated in a woman between 18 and 29 years old in good health. CDR3 in DNA: TGCAGTGCTAGTACCGGGTTTGGCTCTGGGGCCAACGTCCTGACTTTC. Translating gives CSASTGFGSGANVLTF.